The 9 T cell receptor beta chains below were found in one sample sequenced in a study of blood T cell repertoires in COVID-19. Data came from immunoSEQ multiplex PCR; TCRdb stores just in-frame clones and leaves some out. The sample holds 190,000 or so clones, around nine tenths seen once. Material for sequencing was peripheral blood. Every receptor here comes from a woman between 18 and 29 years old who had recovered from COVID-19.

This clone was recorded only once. The CDR3, as DNA: TGTGCCACCAGTTTCCCGGCGGGGCGAGGTACTGAAGCTTTCTTT. Its protein is CATSFPAGRGTEAFF. The chain has TRBV15 and TRBJ1-1, with D tentatively TRBD1 (5 bases). This CDR3 spans 15 amino acids. The V end lost 6 bases, the J end lost 5 bases, and 19 bases lay between the germline ends. From germline, CDR1 is LNHNV and CDR2 YYDKDF (reference sequence).

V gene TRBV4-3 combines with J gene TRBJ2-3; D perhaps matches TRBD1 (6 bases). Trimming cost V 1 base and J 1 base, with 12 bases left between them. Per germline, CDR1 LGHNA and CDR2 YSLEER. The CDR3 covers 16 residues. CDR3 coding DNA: TGCGCCAGCAGCCAAGTAAGGGGGAGAGGCACAGATACGCAGTATTTT. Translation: CASSQVRGRGTDTQYF.

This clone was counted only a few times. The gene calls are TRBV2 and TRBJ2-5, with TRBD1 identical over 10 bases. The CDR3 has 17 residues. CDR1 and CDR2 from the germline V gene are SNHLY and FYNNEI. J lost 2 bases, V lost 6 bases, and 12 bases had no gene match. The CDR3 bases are TGTGCCAGCAGAGCTACCGGGACAGGGGCTCCGCAAGAGACCCAGTACTTC. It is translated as CASRATGTGAPQETQYF.

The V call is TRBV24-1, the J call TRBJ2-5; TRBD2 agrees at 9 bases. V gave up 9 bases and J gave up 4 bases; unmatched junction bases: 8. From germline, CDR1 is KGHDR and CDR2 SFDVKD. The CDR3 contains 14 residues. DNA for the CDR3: TGTGCCACCGGTGGTAGCGGGGGTTCAGAGACCCAGTACTTC. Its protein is CATGGSGGSETQYF.

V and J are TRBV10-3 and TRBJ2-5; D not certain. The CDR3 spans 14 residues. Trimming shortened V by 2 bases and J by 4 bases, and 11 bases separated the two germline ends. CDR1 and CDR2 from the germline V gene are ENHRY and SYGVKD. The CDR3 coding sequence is TGTGCCATCAGTGAGACACAGTACTCAGAGACCCAGTACTTC. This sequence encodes CAISETQYSETQYF.

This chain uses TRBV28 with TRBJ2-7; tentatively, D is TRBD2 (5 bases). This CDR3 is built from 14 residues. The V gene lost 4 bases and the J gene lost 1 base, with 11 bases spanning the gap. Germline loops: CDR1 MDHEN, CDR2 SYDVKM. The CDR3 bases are TGTGCCAGCAGTTCGCCAGCGGAGTCCTACGAGCAGTACGTC. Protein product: CASSSPAESYEQYV.

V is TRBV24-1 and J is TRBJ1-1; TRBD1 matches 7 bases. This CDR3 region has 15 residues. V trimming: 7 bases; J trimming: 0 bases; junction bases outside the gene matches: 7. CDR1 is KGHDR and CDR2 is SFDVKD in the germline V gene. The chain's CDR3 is CATRPGQTMNTEAFF. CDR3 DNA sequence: TGTGCCACCAGACCGGGACAGACGATGAACACTGAAGCTTTCTTT.

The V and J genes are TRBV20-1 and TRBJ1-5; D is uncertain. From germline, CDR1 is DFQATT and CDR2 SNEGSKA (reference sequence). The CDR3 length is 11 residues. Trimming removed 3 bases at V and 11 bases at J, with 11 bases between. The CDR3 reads CSASSLVAQHF. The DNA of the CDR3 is TGCAGTGCTAGTTCATTGGTAGCCCAGCATTTT.

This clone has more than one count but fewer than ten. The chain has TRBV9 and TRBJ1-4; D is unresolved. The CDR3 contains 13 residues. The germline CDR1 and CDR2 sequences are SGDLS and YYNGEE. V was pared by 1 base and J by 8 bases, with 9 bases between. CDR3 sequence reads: CASSVNGGEKLFF. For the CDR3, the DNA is TGTGCCAGCAGCGTAAATGGAGGGGAAAAACTGTTTTTT.